Listed below are T cell receptor beta chains from one sample, sequenced in a study of blood T cell repertoires in COVID-19. This table comes from immunoSEQ multiplex PCR, and its TCRdb copy is limited to in-frame clones, with some not included. The data show 250,000 to 350,000 clones, 85% to 90% seen once. The specimen was PBMCs or T cells enriched from blood (not recorded which). The source is a woman aged 18-29 years who had recovered from COVID-19. CDR3s leave out the opening cysteine and the closing phenylalanine or tryptophan. Fields, in order: J gene, D gene, V gene, CDR3 protein. The D gene is left open where the match is weak.

j_call: TRBJ2-2; d_call: TRBD2; v_call: TRBV11-2; cdr3_aa: ASSLRLAGNTGELF
j_call: TRBJ1-2; d_call: TRBD1; v_call: TRBV3-1/TRBV3-2; cdr3_aa: ASSLGQGANYGYT
j_call: TRBJ2-1; d_call: TRBD2; v_call: TRBV7-2; cdr3_aa: ASSLAASGASNEQF
j_call: TRBJ1-2; d_call: NA; v_call: TRBV27; cdr3_aa: ASSLSGLAGYGYT
j_call: TRBJ1-5; d_call: NA; v_call: TRBV7-8; cdr3_aa: ASSLALQGNQPQH
j_call: TRBJ1-3; d_call: TRBD1; v_call: TRBV2; cdr3_aa: ASRETGGADTIY
j_call: TRBJ2-1; d_call: TRBD1; v_call: TRBV29-1; cdr3_aa: SVQGAGENEQF
j_call: TRBJ1-2; d_call: NA; v_call: TRBV20-1; cdr3_aa: SARGLEGYT
j_call: TRBJ2-5; d_call: NA; v_call: TRBV6-5; cdr3_aa: ASSKQGGAVETQY
j_call: TRBJ2-5; d_call: TRBD2; v_call: TRBV10-2; cdr3_aa: ASSDGGGFGETQY
j_call: TRBJ1-1; d_call: NA; v_call: TRBV7-8; cdr3_aa: ASSESVQEGSTEAF
j_call: TRBJ2-3; d_call: TRBD2; v_call: TRBV5-1; cdr3_aa: ASSLRQLAGDTQY
j_call: TRBJ1-1; d_call: TRBD1; v_call: TRBV3-1/TRBV3-2; cdr3_aa: ASSPPGQVNTEAF
j_call: TRBJ1-1; d_call: NA; v_call: TRBV21-1; cdr3_aa: ASSKDIPNTEAF
j_call: TRBJ1-6; d_call: NA; v_call: TRBV2; cdr3_aa: ASSAGANSPLH
j_call: TRBJ2-2; d_call: TRBD1; v_call: TRBV7-8; cdr3_aa: ASIQGALGELF
j_call: TRBJ1-4; d_call: TRBD1; v_call: TRBV14; cdr3_aa: ASSKGTGGRGTNEKLF
j_call: TRBJ1-2; d_call: NA; v_call: TRBV2; cdr3_aa: ASRDSLLGYT
j_call: TRBJ2-7; d_call: NA; v_call: TRBV2; cdr3_aa: ASSGGRPYEQY
j_call: TRBJ2-1; d_call: TRBD2; v_call: TRBV7-9; cdr3_aa: ASSFKTGGPNEQF
j_call: TRBJ2-7; d_call: TRBD1; v_call: TRBV5-1; cdr3_aa: ASSLVRTGAGNSYEQY
j_call: TRBJ2-2; d_call: NA; v_call: TRBV7-6; cdr3_aa: ASSPWGTNTGELF